The 9 T cell receptor beta chains in this list originate from one sample, sequenced in a study of shared clonotypes between healthy human individuals (dated by TCRdb to the early 2020s). Libraries were made using the immunoSEQ multiplex PCR assay. Held by TCRdb, this immuneACCESS table contains in-frame sequences only and omits some clones. Under half of the omission traces to an unresolved V gene where checked; the cause of the rest is unknown. The sample table holds 1.6 million or so clones, of which about 96% were seen once. The ten largest clonotypes hold approximately 1% of the sample. The sequencing input was naive CD4+ T cells sorted from blood. In light of the paper, this sample's cell subset or site label describes: CD45RA+ positively selected. Source of these receptors: a man aged 30 to 45 in good health.

V gene TRBV28 combines with J gene TRBJ2-1, with TRBD1 matching over 10 bases. V lost 0 bases to trimming and J lost 2 bases; unmatched junction nucleotides: 7. Germline V CDR1 and CDR2: MDHEN, SYDVKM. The CDR3 has 18 amino acids. The CDR3 here is CASSLWVGGQGAYNEQFF. The CDR3, as DNA: TGTGCCAGCAGTTTATGGGTGGGTGGACAGGGGGCCTACAATGAGCAGTTCTTC.

The chain couples TRBV21-1 to TRBJ2-2; the D call in the table, TRBD1, was not verified against the DNA. TRBV21-1 is tagged as a pseudogene. The CDR3 has 15 amino acids. This CDR3 reads CASSPRDTQGWELFF. The CDR3 DNA sequence: TGTGCCAGCTCCCCCAGGGACACCCAGGGTTGGGAGCTGTTTTTT.

This clone was observed a single time. V gene TRBV10-1 combines with J gene TRBJ2-2, with D uncertain. Trimming cost V 7 bases and J 6 bases, with 9 bases left between them. This CDR3 contains 12 residues. The germline V gene encodes CDR1 WNHNN and CDR2 SYGVQD (reference sequence). The CDR3 here is CASNYGPGELFF. In nucleotides, the CDR3 is TGCGCCAGCAATTATGGGCCCGGGGAGCTGTTTTTT.

The chain employs TRBV6-1 and TRBJ2-5; 14 bases agree with TRBD2. The CDR3 extends over 17 amino acids. V lost 2 bases and J lost 7; bases outside the gene matches: 9. The germline V gene encodes CDR1 MNHNS and CDR2 SASEGT. The CDR3 protein is CASSEPRLAGGQGTQYF. CDR3 nucleotide sequence: TGTGCCAGCAGTGAACCCCGACTAGCGGGAGGGCAGGGGACCCAGTACTTC.

As DNA, the CDR3 is TGTGCCAGCAGTCCCGGACAGGGGAGGCTGTTTTTT. The encoded protein is CASSPGQGRLFF. This chain joins TRBV28 and TRBJ1-4, with TRBD1 identical over 9 bases. This CDR3 has 12 amino acids. The germline gives CDR1 MDHEN, CDR2 SYDVKM. The J segment lost 14 bases and the V segment lost 5 bases, leaving 6 bases of the junction unmatched.

The chain recombines TRBV5-8 with TRBJ1-5, with D possibly TRBD1 on 5 matching bases. V lost 0 bases and J lost 7, with 14 bases in between. The CDR3 sequence is 15 residues long. Germline V gene sequence: CDR1 SGHTS, CDR2 YDEGEE. Here the CDR3 reads CASSLGQGVRQPQHF. DNA of the CDR3: TGTGCCAGCAGCTTGGGGCAGGGTGTCAGGCAGCCCCAGCATTTT.

This CDR3 is CASSPPGQANYGYTF. The CDR3 DNA reads as TGTGCCAGCAGTCCACCGGGACAGGCAAACTATGGCTACACCTTC. The V gene is TRBV28, the J gene TRBJ1-2; 8 bases match TRBD1. The V gene's germline CDR1 is MDHEN and CDR2 SYDVKM. J lost 2 bases, V lost 5 bases, and 7 bases had no gene match. The length of the CDR3 is 15 residues.

CDR3 nucleotide sequence: TGTGCCAGCAGCGGGGGGGACAGCGGCTCTGGGGCCAACGTCCTGACTTTC. Amino acid sequence: CASSGGDSGSGANVLTF. This chain uses TRBV11-3 with TRBJ2-6; D may correspond to TRBD1 or TRBD2 (7 bases each). From germline, CDR1 is SGHNT and CDR2 YENEEA. The CDR3 consists of 17 residues. V gave up 5 bases and J gave up 0 bases, with 14 bases separating them. Drawing the rest from reference TRBV11-3 and TRBJ2-6, the complete variable domain is EAGVVQSPRYKIIEKKQPVAFWCNPISGHNTLYWYLQNLGQGPELLIRYENEEAVDDSQLPKDRFSAERLKGVDSTLKIQPAELGDSAVYLCASSGGDSGSGANVLTFGAGSRLTVL.

The chain is built from TRBV19 and TRBJ1-2; a weak D match, TRBD1 (5 bases). CDR3 length equals 12 residues. Germline V gene data show CDR1 as LNHDA and CDR2 as SQIVND (reference sequence). V was cut by 4 bases and J by 7 bases, with 10 bases left in between. In DNA, the CDR3 is TGTGCCAGTAGTACGGGGGGAGTTGGCTACACCTTC. As protein: CASSTGGVGYTF. Based on the CDR3 plus reference TRBV19 and TRBJ1-2, the full variable domain is DGGITQSPKYLFRKEGQNVTLSCEQNLNHDAMYWYRQDPGQGLRLIYYSQIVNDFQKGDIAEGYSVSREKKESFPLTVTSAQKNPTAFYLCASSTGGVGYTFGSGTRLTVV.